This TCR beta chain was identified during a study of CD8+ T cells in alopecia areata (dated by TCRdb to about 2018). About the study as a whole: Treated patients were enrolled in an open-label pilot trial of oral tofacitinib, 5 to 10 mg twice daily, for moderate-to-severe alopecia areata. Patients received tofacitinib for 6 to 18 months and were then followed off drug for 6 months to check for delayed response and recurrence. The study used high-throughput TCRbeta sequencing to examine T cell clonal expansion in alopecia areata, in both the C3H/HeJ mouse model and human patients. In humans, TCRbeta sequencing was performed on scalp tissue and on sorted CD4+ and CD8+ peripheral blood T cells from healthy controls and from patients with patchy or totalis/universalis alopecia areata. Biopsies were taken from tofacitinib-treated patients at baseline and at 4 and 24 weeks of treatment, and a later scalp biopsy was taken in several of the tofacitinib-treated patients. Scalp clonality was compared across normal scalp (n=4), patchy alopecia areata scalp (n=8), and alopecia totalis/universalis scalp (n=8). RNA was extracted with the PAXgene miRNA kit for fixed scalp, the miRNeasy kit for PBMCs, and the RNeasy kit for mouse skin. Amplification of TCRbeta CDR3 regions was done by immunoSEQ multiplex PCR using 35 Vbeta forward primers and 13 Jbeta reverse primers.

This clone was recorded a few times. No cognate antigen has been identified for it. No base qualities exist here, and no much larger clone lies one base off it. Taken with the paper, the label for time point translates to: baseline before oral tofacitinib. Lesional scalp punch biopsies and peripheral blood were collected from alopecia areata patients. PBMCs were isolated by density centrifugation and stained for CD3, CD4 and CD8, and CD4+ and CD8+ T cells were sorted on a FACSAria. Between the V and J ends, shortened by 2 bases and 7 bases respectively, the junction contains 11 bases. CDR1 MNHEY and CDR2 SMNVEV are derived from the germline V gene (reference sequence). Taken from cysteine to phenylalanine, the CDR3 has 14 residues. CDR3 DNA is the only sequence kept; it has 42 bases, read in frame from the first base. Libraries came from the immunoSEQ multiplex PCR assay. For TCR sequencing, RNA was extracted from every sample and reverse transcribed into cDNA to serve as template. SuperScript III was used for first-strand cDNA synthesis, primed with a 2:1 mix of oligo-dT and random hexamers. A synthetic immune receptor repertoire was used to measure amplification bias, and any remaining bias was corrected computationally. Per the original workflow: Raw reads were preprocessed to remove errors, and CDR3 was defined by IMGT conventions from the conserved cysteine to phenylalanine. Clonality was computed as 1 minus the Shannon entropy, with the entropy normalized by log2 of the number of productive unique TCRs. Whether scalp clones were CD4 or CD8 was inferred by matching scalp TCRbeta sequences against CD4 and CD8 repertoires sorted from blood. The clones in this table, taken by TCRdb from immuneACCESS, are in-frame only. Not every clone is retained; where verified, under half of the shortfall comes from an unresolved V gene, and the cause of the rest is unknown. Clone size and the V and J calls come from that table; the DNA yielded D and trimming. The sample table shows fewer than 200,000 clones, and 59% are seen once. The top ten clonotypes cover under 15% of the sample.

What the study reported, not specific to this receptor: Compared with normal scalp, lesional scalp, particularly in alopecia totalis/universalis, had higher clonality and more expanded CD8+ clones, which suggests antigenic drive. Shared TCR sequences between patients were less evident than in mice, which may be partly attributable to HLA diversity in the patient population. Scalp TCR repertoire analysis is complicated because resident alphabeta T cells in normal human skin are also sequenced, whereas mouse skin is dominated by gammadelta T cells.

The sequencing here drew on CD4+ T cells sorted from blood, taken at week 0. The sequence joins TRBV27 to TRBJ1-4; TRBD1 is a possible D gene, resting on 5 matching bases. This receptor was taken from a human donor with alopecia areata. The CDR3 reads as follows: CASSLGGAREKLFF. The nucleotides are TGTGCCAGCAGTTTAGGCGGGGCTCGTGAAAAACTGTTTTTT.